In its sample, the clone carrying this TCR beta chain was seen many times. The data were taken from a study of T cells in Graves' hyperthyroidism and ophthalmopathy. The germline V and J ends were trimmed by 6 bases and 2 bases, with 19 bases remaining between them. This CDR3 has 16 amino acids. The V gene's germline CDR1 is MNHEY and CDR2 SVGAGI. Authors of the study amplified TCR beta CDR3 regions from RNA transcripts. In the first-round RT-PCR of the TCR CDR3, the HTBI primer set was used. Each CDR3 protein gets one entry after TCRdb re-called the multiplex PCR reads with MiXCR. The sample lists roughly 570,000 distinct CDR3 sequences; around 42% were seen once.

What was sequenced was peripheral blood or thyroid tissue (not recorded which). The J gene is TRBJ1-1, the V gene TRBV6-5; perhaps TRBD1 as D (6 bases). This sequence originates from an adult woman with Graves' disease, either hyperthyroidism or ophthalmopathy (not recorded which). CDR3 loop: CASRPLNREFNTEAFF. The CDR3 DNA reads TGTGCCAGCAGGCCACTTAACAGGGAGTTTAACACTGAAGCTTTCTTT.